Reported below is one T cell receptor (beta chain). V was pared by 5 bases and J by 6 bases, with 15 bases of the junction left unmatched. This CDR3 comprises 17 residues. The germline V gene has CDR1 SGHAT and CDR2 FQNNGV. These data originate in a study of blood T cell repertoires in COVID-19. Method: immunoSEQ multiplex PCR; TCRdb's copy keeps in-frame clones and lacks some. Of about 220,000 clones listed, roughly 90% are singletons. Sequencing used peripheral blood. V gene TRBV11-2 combines with J gene TRBJ2-2; 7 nucleotides match TRBD1. The source is a man younger than 45 who had recovered from COVID-19. DNA for the CDR3: TGTGCCAGCAGCCTAAATATAAGGGGGCGAAGGGCCGGGGAGCTGTTTTTT. This encodes CASSLNIRGRRAGELFF.